This T cell receptor beta chain was captured by sequencing in a study of Graves' ophthalmopathy and Graves' hyperthyroidism. RNA transcripts were the template, and TCR beta CDR3 regions were amplified from them. HTBI primers were employed in first-round RT-PCR, then a second-round multiplex PCR followed. MiXCR was run by TCRdb on the multiplex PCR reads, yielding one entry per CDR3 protein. The data hold some 170,000 distinct CDR3 sequences, with about two fifths observed a single time. If patients had other autoimmune diseases, uncontrolled infections, pregnancy or lactation, they were excluded. Germline-derived CDR1 and CDR2 are MNHEY and SMNVEV (reference sequence). Trimming took off 6 bases at V and 0 bases at J, with 12 bases between the two ends. The CDR3 spans 15 residues.

The clonotype was recovered from a man aged 25-45 years with Graves' ophthalmopathy. The sequencing sample was made of peripheral blood. This chain joins TRBV27 and TRBJ1-5; no clear D gene. The CDR3 protein is CASSSLIYSNQPQHF. CDR3 coding DNA: TGTGCCAGCAGCTCCCTAATATATAGCAATCAGCCCCAGCATTTT.